A single sample is the source of the 14 T cell receptor beta chains below, sequenced in a study of blood T cell repertoires in COVID-19. Clones were sequenced by immunoSEQ multiplex PCR, and TCRdb holds only the in-frame ones, with some missing. Seen here are 240,000 or so clones, over 70% observed once, and the top ten hold 3.3%. Sequenced material: peripheral blood. The receptor source for this set is a woman older than 75 with acute or convalescent COVID-19.

The rearrangement joins TRBV7-2 to TRBJ1-6; D is undetermined. CDR3 size: 14 residues. From germline, CDR1 is SGHTA and CDR2 FQGNSA. Trimming removed 2 bases at V and 8 bases at J, with 10 bases between. The CDR3 sequence: CASSLRTVDSPLHF. The CDR3 DNA reads as TGTGCCAGCAGCTTACGTACAGTCGATTCACCCCTCCACTTT. Full variable domain (missing parts from reference TRBV7-2 and TRBJ1-6): GAGVSQSPSNKVTEKGKDVELRCDPISGHTALYWYRQSLGQGLEFLIYFQGNSAPDKSGLPSDRFSAERTGGSVSTLTIQRTQQEDSAVYLCASSLRTVDSPLHFGNGTRLTVT.

V gene TRBV3-1 (or the pseudogene TRBV3-2) combines with J gene TRBJ1-1; no firm D call. The length of the CDR3 is 13 residues. Germline lookup yields CDR1 LGHDT and CDR2 YNNKEL (reference sequence). The ends were cut back, 4 bases at V and 11 bases at J, with 17 bases in the middle. The CDR3 DNA follows: TGTGCCAGCAGCCCCGACGAGGTAAGGGAGGCTTTCTTT. Translating gives CASSPDEVREAFF.

This clone was recorded a few times. The CDR3 loop reads CASSLSSLRGLFF. For the CDR3, the DNA is TGTGCCAGCAGTTTATCCAGTTTGCGGGGACTGTTTTTT. The chain is built from TRBV12-3 or TRBV12-4 and TRBJ1-4; D unclear. This CDR3 spans 13 amino acids. Trimming shortened V by 2 bases and J by 13 bases, and 14 bases separated the two germline ends.

This chain connects TRBV21-1 to TRBJ2-7; the D call TRBD2 from the table was never checked on the DNA. TRBV21-1 counts as a pseudogene. The CDR3 runs 18 residues. The CDR3 is CASSKATDSGGEDYEQYF. CDR3 coding DNA: TGTGCCAGCAGCAAAGCCACTGATAGCGGGGGTGAAGACTACGAGCAGTACTTC.

This chain links TRBV27 with TRBJ2-2, with 10 bases lining up with TRBD1. Germline values: CDR1 MNHEY, CDR2 SMNVEV (reference sequence). V gave up 5 bases and J gave up 4 bases; unmatched junction bases: 4. The CDR3 contains 15 residues. The CDR3 nucleotides read TGTGCCAGCAGTCCATGGACAGGGGGCACCGGGGAGCTGTTTTTT. It codes for CASSPWTGGTGELFF.

The chain couples TRBV19 to TRBJ2-1; the match to TRBD2 covers 8 bases. Looked up from germline, CDR1 is LNHDA and CDR2 is SQIVND (reference sequence). The CDR3 spans 15 residues. Losses at the gene ends were 4 bases for V and 4 bases for J; bases not matched to a gene: 6. The CDR3 reads CASSTLAGLYNEQFF. The CDR3, as DNA: TGTGCCAGTAGTACCCTAGCGGGCCTGTACAATGAGCAGTTCTTC.

V gene TRBV3-1 (or the pseudogene TRBV3-2) combines with J gene TRBJ2-1; D uncertain. Germline assignment: CDR1 LGHDT and CDR2 YNNKEL (reference sequence). Trimming pared 0 bases from V and 4 bases from J, leaving 10 bases between. The CDR3 runs 15 residues. Here the CDR3 reads CASSQEALVYNEQFF. The CDR3 nucleotides read TGTGCCAGCAGCCAAGAGGCGCTAGTGTACAATGAGCAGTTCTTC.

The chain has TRBV7-2 and TRBJ2-6; D is ambiguous. The germline V and J ends were trimmed by 2 bases and 0 bases, with 8 bases remaining between them. Germline-derived CDR1 and CDR2 are SGHTA and FQGNSA. The CDR3 has 16 amino acids. The CDR3 protein is CASSLFPGSGANVLTF. The CDR3 nucleotides are TGTGCCAGCAGCTTATTCCCGGGCTCTGGGGCCAACGTCCTGACTTTC.

The chain employs TRBV4-1 and TRBJ2-2; 8 bases match TRBD2. CDR1 is MGHRA and CDR2 is YSYEKL in the germline V gene. J gave up 6 bases and V 0 bases, and 6 bases lay outside the gene matches. The CDR3 sequence is 16 residues long. CDR3 region: CASSQDGGAVAGELFF. The CDR3 DNA is TGCGCCAGCAGCCAAGACGGGGGGGCCGTCGCCGGGGAGCTGTTTTTT.

The gene calls are TRBV21-1 and TRBJ2-3; whether TRBD2, the table's D call, matches the DNA was not checked. TRBV21-1 is noted as a pseudogene. The CDR3 loop spans 23 amino acids. CDR3 in amino acids: CASSKGEGLAGGRKPPGTDTQYF. The CDR3 region has the DNA TGTGCCAGCAGCAAAGGAGAAGGGCTAGCGGGGGGTCGAAAACCCCCAGGCACAGATACGCAGTATTTT.

This clone was recorded a few times. The chain links TRBV6-5 to TRBJ1-2; D might be TRBD1 (5 bases). The CDR3 runs 15 residues. The germline V gene encodes CDR1 MNHEY and CDR2 SVGAGI. Trimming stripped 6 bases from V and 0 bases from J, with 14 bases between. CDR3 in DNA: TGTGCCAGCAGACTTAGATGGGGGGCTAACTATGGCTACACCTTC. Translation gives CASRLRWGANYGYTF.

The chain combines TRBV27 with TRBJ2-3, with D possibly being TRBD2 (5 bases). V gave up 0 bases and J gave up 6 bases, with 10 bases separating them. CDR1 and CDR2 (germline): MNHEY, SMNVEV (reference sequence). The CDR3 has 14 residues. The CDR3 DNA follows: TGTGCCAGCAGTTTATCGAGGGCTCGCGATACGCAGTATTTT. Translated, it gives CASSLSRARDTQYF.

This clone was seen a handful of times. The chain joins TRBV2 to TRBJ2-1, with D perhaps TRBD2 (5 bases). Trimming removed 2 bases from V and 15 bases from J, with 17 bases in between. The CDR3 has 13 amino acids. CDR1 and CDR2 from the germline V gene are SNHLY and FYNNEI. CDR3 loop: CASSEWRSTRGFF. Here the CDR3 DNA reads TGTGCCAGCAGTGAATGGAGGTCAACACGCGGGTTCTTC.

The chain uses TRBV14 and TRBJ2-4; 8 bases are a match to TRBD1. This CDR3 has 14 amino acids. The junction had 14 bases not matched to a gene; V was cut back by 4 bases and J by 15 bases. Germline-derived CDR1 and CDR2 are SGHDN and FVKESK. As DNA, the CDR3 is TGTGCCAGCAGCCGAGGGGGATTGGGGGACAGGTGGTACTTC. Its protein is CASSRGGLGDRWYF.